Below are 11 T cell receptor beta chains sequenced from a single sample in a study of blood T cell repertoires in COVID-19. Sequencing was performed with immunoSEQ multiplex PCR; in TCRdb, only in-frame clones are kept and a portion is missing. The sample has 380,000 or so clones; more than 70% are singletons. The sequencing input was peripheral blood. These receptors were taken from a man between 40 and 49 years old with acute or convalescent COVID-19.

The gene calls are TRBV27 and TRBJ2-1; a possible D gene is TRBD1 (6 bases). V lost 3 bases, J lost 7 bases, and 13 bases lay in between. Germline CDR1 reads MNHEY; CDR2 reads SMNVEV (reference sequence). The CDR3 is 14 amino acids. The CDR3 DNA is TGTGCCAGCAGTTTGGAAGTAAGGGGGAATGAGCAGTTCTTC. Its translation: CASSLEVRGNEQFF.

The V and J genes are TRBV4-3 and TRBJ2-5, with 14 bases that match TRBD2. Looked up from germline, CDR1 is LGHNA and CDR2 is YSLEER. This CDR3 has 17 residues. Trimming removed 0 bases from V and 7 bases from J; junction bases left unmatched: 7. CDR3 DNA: TGCGCCAGCAGCCAAGATCGGACTAGCGGGGGGTCGGTGACCCAGTACTTC. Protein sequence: CASSQDRTSGGSVTQYF.

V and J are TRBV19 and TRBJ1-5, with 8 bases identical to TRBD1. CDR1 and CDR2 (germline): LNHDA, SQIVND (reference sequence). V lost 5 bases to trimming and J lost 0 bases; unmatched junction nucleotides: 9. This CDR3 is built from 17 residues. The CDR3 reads CASSVRDRQYSNQPQHF. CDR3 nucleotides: TGTGCCAGTAGTGTCCGGGACAGGCAGTATAGCAATCAGCCCCAGCATTTT.

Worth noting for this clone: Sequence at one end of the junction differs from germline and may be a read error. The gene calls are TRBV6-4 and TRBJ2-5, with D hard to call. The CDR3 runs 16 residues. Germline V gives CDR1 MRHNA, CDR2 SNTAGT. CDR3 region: CASSDSIDSYQETQYF. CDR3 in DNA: TGTGCCAGCAGTGACTCTATTGACTCCTACCAGGAGACCCAGTACTTC.

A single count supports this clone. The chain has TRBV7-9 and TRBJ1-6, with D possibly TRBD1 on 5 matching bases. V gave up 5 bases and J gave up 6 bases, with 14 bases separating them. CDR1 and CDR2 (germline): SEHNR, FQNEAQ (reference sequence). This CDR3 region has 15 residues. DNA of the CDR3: TGTGCCAGCAGCGCCTGGGGGGTCGGTAATTCACCCCTCCACTTT. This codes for CASSAWGVGNSPLHF.

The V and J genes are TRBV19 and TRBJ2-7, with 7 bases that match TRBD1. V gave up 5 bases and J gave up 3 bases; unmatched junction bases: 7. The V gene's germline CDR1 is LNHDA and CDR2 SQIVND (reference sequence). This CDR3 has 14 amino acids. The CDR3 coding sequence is TGTGCCAGTAGTTACGGACAGGATTTCTACGAGCAGTACTTC. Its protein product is CASSYGQDFYEQYF.

The CDR3 sequence is CASTRTGAYEQYF. In nucleotides, the CDR3 is TGTGCCAGCACTAGGACAGGCGCCTACGAGCAGTACTTC. V gene TRBV2 combines with J gene TRBJ2-7; the match to TRBD1 covers 7 bases. J was trimmed by 2 bases and V by 7 bases; bases with no gene match: 5. The germline V gene has CDR1 SNHLY and CDR2 FYNNEI. This CDR3 contains 13 residues.

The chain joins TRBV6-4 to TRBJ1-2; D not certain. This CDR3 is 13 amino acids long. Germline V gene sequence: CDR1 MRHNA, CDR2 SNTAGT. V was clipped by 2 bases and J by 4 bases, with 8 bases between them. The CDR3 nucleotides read TGTGCCAGCAGTGACGGGGAGGGCTATGGCTACACCTTC. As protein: CASSDGEGYGYTF.

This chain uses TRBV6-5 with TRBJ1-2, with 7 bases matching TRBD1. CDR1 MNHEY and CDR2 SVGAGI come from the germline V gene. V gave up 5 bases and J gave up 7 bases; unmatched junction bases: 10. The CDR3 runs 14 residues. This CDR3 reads CASSRRGSEAGYTF. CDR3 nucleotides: TGTGCCAGCAGTCGCAGGGGGAGCGAGGCTGGCTACACCTTC.

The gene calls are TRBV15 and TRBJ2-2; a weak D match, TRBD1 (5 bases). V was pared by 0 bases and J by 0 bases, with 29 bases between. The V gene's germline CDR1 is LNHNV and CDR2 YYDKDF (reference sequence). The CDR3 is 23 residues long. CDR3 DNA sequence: TGTGCCACCAGCAGAGACCTGCGTACCCGCGCGCAGCCGCAAGGGGCGAACACCGGGGAGCTGTTTTTT. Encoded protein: CATSRDLRTRAQPQGANTGELFF. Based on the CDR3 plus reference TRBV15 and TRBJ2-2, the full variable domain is DAMVIQNPRYQVTQFGKPVTLSCSQTLNHNVMYWYQQKSSQAPKLLFHYYDKDFNNEADTPDNFQSRRPNTSFCFLDIRSPGLGDTAMYLCATSRDLRTRAQPQGANTGELFFGEGSRLTVL.

The CDR3 DNA sequence: TGTGCCAGCAGCGTAGATTACAGGGGGCCGGCCCTCCACTTT. Protein product: CASSVDYRGPALHF. This chain uses TRBV9 with TRBJ1-6, with 9 nucleotides matching TRBD1. The V and J ends lost 0 bases and 14 bases, in that order; junction bases with no gene match: 6. The CDR3 loop spans 14 amino acids. CDR1 is SGDLS and CDR2 is YYNGEE in the germline V gene. Based on the CDR3 plus reference TRBV9 and TRBJ1-6, the full variable domain is DSGVTQTPKHLITATGQRVTLRCSPRSGDLSVYWYQQSLDQGLQFLIQYYNGEERAKGNILERFSAQQFPDLHSELNLSSLELGDSALYFCASSVDYRGPALHFGNGTRLTVT.